Presented here are 18 T cell receptor beta chains from one specimen sequenced in a study of T cells in Graves' hyperthyroidism and ophthalmopathy. Amplified TCR beta CDR3 regions derived from RNA transcripts. When the TCR CDR3 underwent first-round RT-PCR, the HTBI primer set was used. One entry per CDR3 protein, called by TCRdb with MiXCR from the multiplex PCR reads. In the table there are 250,000 or so distinct CDR3 sequences, 13% to 15% of which are singletons. Input material: blood. Receptors originate from a woman in her forties or fifties with Graves' hyperthyroidism that later progressed to Graves' ophthalmopathy.

This clonotype was seen at least ten times. The genes are TRBV20-1 and TRBJ2-1, with 12 bases fitting TRBD1. V shed 5 bases and J 0 bases; nucleotides not matched to a gene: 5. This CDR3 region has 16 residues. The germline gives CDR1 DFQATT, CDR2 SNEGSKA (reference sequence). The CDR3 protein is CSASGQGASSYNEQFF. In nucleotides, the CDR3 is TGCAGTGCTTCGGGACAGGGGGCAAGCTCCTACAATGAGCAGTTCTTC.

This clonotype has at least ten counts. This chain joins TRBV20-1 and TRBJ2-5; no definite D call. CDR3 length equals 11 residues. Per germline, CDR1 DFQATT and CDR2 SNEGSKA (reference sequence). The V and J ends lost 4 bases and 2 bases respectively, with 5 bases between them. The chain's CDR3 is CSANRQETQYF. In nucleotides, the CDR3 is TGCAGTGCTAACCGACAAGAGACCCAGTACTTC.

This clonotype was observed many times. The chain employs TRBV20-1 and TRBJ2-7; D may be TRBD1 or TRBD2 (7 bases each). CDR3 length: 12 amino acids. Germline-derived CDR1 and CDR2 are DFQATT and SNEGSKA (reference sequence). The V gene lost 6 bases and the J gene lost 2 bases, with 11 bases spanning the gap. The CDR3 DNA reads TGCAGTGCGGGAGGGGGCACCTACGAGCAGTACTTC. Its translation: CSAGGGTYEQYF.

V and J are TRBV7-9 and TRBJ2-1; 7 bases agree with TRBD2. With V trimmed by 5 bases and J by 5 bases, 15 bases remained unmatched. The V gene's germline CDR1 is SEHNR and CDR2 FQNEAQ (reference sequence). The CDR3 extends over 17 amino acids. CDR3 DNA sequence: TGTGCCAGCAGCCCCTCAATGTGGCTAGCGGATGACAATGAGCAGTTCTTC. Residues: CASSPSMWLADDNEQFF.

The table lists this clonotype with many counts. The chain is built from TRBV15 and TRBJ2-1; D unclear. The CDR3 has 12 amino acids. Germline CDR1 reads LNHNV; CDR2 reads YYDKDF (reference sequence). The V and J ends lost 0 bases and 10 bases respectively, with 7 bases between them. CDR3 sequence: CATSRDLREQFF. The CDR3 DNA reads as TGTGCCACCAGCAGAGATCTGAGGGAGCAGTTCTTC.

Remarks on this clonotype: The conserved final phenylalanine or tryptophan is absent from the CDR3, which likely points to a read error. V usage is TRBV5-1 and J usage is TRBJ1-1; perhaps TRBD1 as D (6 bases). There are 14 residues in the CDR3. Germline V gene sequence: CDR1 SGHRS, CDR2 YFSETQ. With 0 bases removed from V and 1 base from J, the gap between germline ends came to 7 bases. Here the CDR3 reads CASSLGQANTEAFS. The CDR3 nucleotides read TGCGCCAGCAGCTTGGGACAGGCGAACACTGAAGCTTTCTCT.

Many counts were recorded for this clonotype. This chain connects TRBV12-3 or TRBV12-4 to TRBJ1-1; 9 bases map to TRBD1. V shed 0 bases, J shed 4 bases, and the junction held 3 bases outside the gene matches. The length of the CDR3 is 15 residues. The DNA of the CDR3 is TGTGCCAGCAGTTTAGCGACAGGGGGGGGCACTGAAGCTTTCTTT. It is translated as CASSLATGGGTEAFF.

This clonotype was counted at least ten times. The chain couples TRBV18 to TRBJ2-3; unclear D gene. V gave up 1 base and J gave up 1 base, with 3 bases separating them. CDR3 length: 13 amino acids. CDR1 and CDR2 from the germline V gene are KGHSH and LQKENI. CDR3 coding DNA: TGTGCCAGCTCACCACGGGGCACAGATACGCAGTATTTT. Amino acids: CASSPRGTDTQYF.

In its sample, this clonotype was seen many times. This chain uses TRBV12-3 or TRBV12-4 with TRBJ1-2, with D unclear. The V gene lost 7 bases and the J gene lost 0 bases, with 6 bases spanning the gap. This CDR3 is built from 12 residues. The CDR3 coding sequence is TGTGCCAGCACCGGGGCTAACTATGGCTACACCTTC. Its protein product is CASTGANYGYTF.

This clonotype was recorded many times. The V call is TRBV30, the J call TRBJ2-3; D assignment may be TRBD1 or TRBD2 (5 bases each). The V gene's germline CDR1 is GTSNPN and CDR2 SVGIG (reference sequence). V dropped 4 bases and J dropped 5 bases, with 16 bases sitting between them. The CDR3 covers 14 residues. The CDR3 loop reads CAWTLTGLGDTQYF. The DNA for the CDR3 is TGTGCCTGGACCCTTACAGGACTTGGAGATACGCAGTATTTT.

With regard to this clonotype: This may be a read error, as it is one base from a much larger clone. The V and J genes are TRBV7-3 and TRBJ2-1, with 9 nucleotides matching TRBD2. Per the germline V gene, CDR1 is SGHTA and CDR2 is FQGTGA. This CDR3 region has 17 residues. DNA of the CDR3: TGTGCCAGCAGCTTAACTAGCGGGAGATTTTCCTACAATGATCAGTTCTTC. It codes for CASSLTSGRFSYNDQFF.

J is TRBJ1-4 and V is TRBV27, with D perhaps matching TRBD1 (5 bases). V dropped 3 bases and J dropped 2 bases, with 16 bases sitting between them. Germline assignment: CDR1 MNHEY and CDR2 SMNVEV (reference sequence). The CDR3 consists of 17 residues. The DNA for the CDR3 is TGTGCCAGCAGTTTCTATAGCGCAGGGAATACTAATGAAAAACTGTTTTTT. Its protein product is CASSFYSAGNTNEKLFF.

This clonotype came up many times. J is TRBJ2-1 and V is TRBV11-2; 15 positions agree with TRBD2. Germline CDR1 reads SGHAT; CDR2 reads FQNNGV. Losses at the gene ends were 5 bases for V and 0 bases for J; bases not matched to a gene: 8. The length of the CDR3 is 19 residues. CDR3 amino acids: CASSKPGLAGGASYNEQFF. The CDR3 coding sequence is TGTGCCAGCAGCAAACCGGGACTAGCGGGAGGTGCCTCCTACAATGAGCAGTTCTTC. Looking up the rest from reference TRBV11-2 and TRBJ2-1 gives the full variable domain: EAGVAQSPRYKIIEKRQSVAFWCNPISGHATLYWYQQILGQGPKLLIQFQNNGVVDDSQLPKDRFSAERLKGVDSTLKIQPAKLEDSAVYLCASSKPGLAGGASYNEQFFGPGTRLTVL.

The gene calls are TRBV12-3 or TRBV12-4 and TRBJ2-6, with D perhaps given as TRBD1 or TRBD2 (5 bases each). The CDR3 is made up of 17 amino acids. The V and J ends lost 5 bases and 0 bases respectively, with 14 bases between them. The CDR3 region has the DNA TGTGCCAGCAGTACATGGGACGGCCACTCTGGGGCCAACGTCCTGACTTTC. Translation: CASSTWDGHSGANVLTF.

The rearrangement links TRBV20-1 to TRBJ1-5, with 8 positions matching TRBD1. Germline-derived CDR1 and CDR2 are DFQATT and SNEGSKA (reference sequence). Losses at the gene ends were 5 bases for V and 5 bases for J; bases not matched to a gene: 14. The CDR3 covers 16 residues. The CDR3 bases are TGCAGTGCTTCCGCCTTACAGGGGGGGGAGTATCAGCCCCAGCATTTT. Its translation is CSASALQGGEYQPQHF.

The V call is TRBV20-1, the J call TRBJ2-3; 11 bases map to TRBD2. Trimming cost V 6 bases and J 1 base; bases outside gene matches: 3. The CDR3 loop spans 14 amino acids. Germline CDR1 DFQATT, CDR2 SNEGSKA (reference sequence). The CDR3 DNA follows: TGCAGTGCCCGACTAGCGGGGCGCACAGATACGCAGTATTTT. As protein: CSARLAGRTDTQYF.

A note on this clonotype: A read error may explain this, as a much larger clone is one base away. The chain uses TRBV13 and TRBJ1-5; the match to TRBD1 covers 9 bases. This CDR3 region has 17 residues. Germline lookup yields CDR1 PRHDT and CDR2 FYEKMQ (reference sequence). CDR3 loop: CTSSSRQGEHSNQPQHF. The CDR3 nucleotides are TGTACCAGCAGCTCCAGACAGGGGGAACATAGCAATCAGCCCCAGCATTTT.

This clonotype has just a few counts. The chain employs TRBV13 and TRBJ1-1; possibly TRBD1 for D (5 bases). This CDR3 has 14 amino acids. Germline assignment: CDR1 PRHDT and CDR2 FYEKMQ (reference sequence). V lost 1 base, J lost 8 bases, and 14 bases lay in between. The CDR3, as DNA: TGTGCCAGCAGCTTAGATAGAAGGGGCAGAGAAGCTTTCTTT. Protein product: CASSLDRRGREAFF.